This T cell receptor beta chain is drawn from a study of cytomegalovirus exposure and HLA in healthy donors. Comments on this clone: Its antigen remains unknown.

Donors consisted of healthy bone marrow donors. The CDR3 consists of 15 residues. Per germline, CDR1 SEHNR and CDR2 FQNEAQ (reference sequence). V was trimmed by 1 base and J by 7 bases, leaving 13 bases between them. Study conclusions and caveats: A later examination showed that TCR association rates differed by HLA locus, with DRB1 most and HLA-C fewest. A prior analysis recorded that most TCR beta V segments were productive about 87% or about 30% of the time. The study reported that TCR beta sequences accurately predicted HLA-A and HLA-B alleles in most subjects.

The primer mix had 60 Vbeta and 13 Jbeta primers. Sequencing used immunoSEQ multiplex PCR; TCRdb keeps in-frame clones, though not all of them. The sample shows some 130,000 clones, around 80% of them seen only once. The V gene is TRBV7-9, the J gene TRBJ1-4; weak D call: TRBD1 (5 bases). The clonotype was recovered from a female donor in good health and CMV-seronegative. Specimen: PBMCs. The CDR3 region has the DNA TGTGCCAGCAGCTTAGACCAGGCGGGGGGTGAAAAACTGTTTTTT. Encoded protein: CASSLDQAGGEKLFF.